A selection of T cell receptor beta chains follows, all from one sample in a study of PD-1 blockade in classical Hodgkin lymphoma. Sequencing was performed with immunoSEQ multiplex PCR; in TCRdb, only in-frame clones are kept and a portion is missing. The sample shows 25,000 to 35,000 clones, around 80% of them seen only once. The material was CD4+ T cells from blood, obtained before the fourth cycle of nivolumab. These receptors were taken from a human donor with classical Hodgkin lymphoma. CDR3s include the opening cysteine and the closing phenylalanine or tryptophan.

TRBJ1-4 | 15 | TRBV6-6 | CASSLLAQLNEKLFF
TRBJ1-5 | 15 | TRBV6-1 | CASAYRQDSNQPQHF
TRBJ1-3 | 18 | TRBV19 | CASSIKIMGHSSGNTIYF
TRBJ2-7 | 13 | TRBV6-5 | CASSYSGYHEQYF
TRBJ2-2 | 15 | TRBV7-2 | CASSFRQGGSGELFF
TRBJ1-5 | 18 | TRBV7-9 | CASSLPRGGGRGNQPQHF
TRBJ1-5 | 15 | TRBV19 | CASSTVTGVGQPQHF
TRBJ2-7 | 14 | TRBV7-9 | CASSVTGDAYEQYF
TRBJ2-5 | 16 | TRBV5-1 | CASSLRWGGQGETQYF
TRBJ2-1 | 16 | TRBV19 | CASSPSGRASYNEQFF
TRBJ1-3 | 13 | TRBV29-1 | CSVETVSGNTIYF
TRBJ2-2 | 15 | TRBV6-4 | CASSAQGQGIGELFF
TRBJ1-1 | 13 | TRBV2 | CASKMEWGTEAFF
TRBJ1-4 | 12 | TRBV7-9 | CASSPSGEKLFF
TRBJ2-1 | 19 | TRBV7-9 | CASSHLAGSSRSSYNEQFF
TRBJ1-1 | 14 | TRBV19 | CASSGNGVNTEAFF
TRBJ2-7 | 14 | TRBV19 | CASSMEGSSYEQYF
TRBJ1-1 | 13 | TRBV29-1 | CSVGDRGNTEAFF
TRBJ2-7 | 12 | TRBV6-4 | CASTLGTYEQYF
TRBJ2-7 | 16 | TRBV2 | CASSGGVLGLSYEQYF
TRBJ2-3 | 15 | TRBV4-1 | CASRTTGGSPDTQYF
TRBJ1-2 | 15 | TRBV19 | CASSISGTGAYGYTF
TRBJ1-5 | 12 | TRBV6-6 | CASSLENQPQHF
TRBJ2-2 | 13 | TRBV7-9 | CASSLIETGELFF
TRBJ2-2 | 13 | TRBV18 | CATTTANTGELFF
TRBJ2-3 | 14 | TRBV5-1 | CASSLEPSTDTQYF
TRBJ2-3 | 14 | TRBV11-1 | CASSTHIRADTQYF
TRBJ2-7 | 13 | TRBV25-1 | CASSEPQVYEQYF
TRBJ2-3 | 14 | TRBV5-5 | CASSVLSAGDTQYF
TRBJ2-3 | 15 | TRBV9 | CASSISGNWVDTQYF
TRBJ2-4 | 15 | TRBV6-5 | CASRPSGRAWNIQYF
TRBJ2-5 | 13 | TRBV10-3 | CATSSGKVETQYF
TRBJ2-2 | 15 | TRBV12-5 | CASGLVVPYTGELFF
TRBJ2-1 | 16 | TRBV6-6 | CASSSPGQGANNEQFF
TRBJ2-3 | 14 | TRBV30 | CAFLLAGVADTQYF